Below are 8 T cell receptor beta chains sequenced from a single sample in a study of post-analysis software for immune sequencing data. Study outcomes and limitations: Patients showed TRBV5-6, TRBV5-1 and TRBV20-1 among a handful of TRBV segments more frequent than in controls.

Their antigen targets remain unknown. Libraries were made from TCR beta cDNA, and they carried unique molecular identifiers. TCRdb re-called the PCR reads through MiXCR, storing one row per CDR3 protein. The table shows about 460,000 distinct CDR3 sequences, with approximately 46% occurring only once. The sample was blood. The receptor source for this set is a girl aged 5-17 years with multiple sclerosis.

This clonotype was seen a few times. The gene calls are TRBV7-9 and TRBJ2-7, with D maybe TRBD1 (6 bases). CDR3 length: 14 amino acids. CDR1 is SEHNR and CDR2 is FQNEAQ in the germline V gene (reference sequence). V was trimmed by 2 bases and J by 2 bases, leaving 10 bases between them. In nucleotides, the CDR3 is TGTGCCAGCAGCTTAAGGACAGCAACCTACGAGCAGTACTTC. It is translated as CASSLRTATYEQYF.

The V and J genes are TRBV20-1 and TRBJ2-1; 10 bases align to TRBD2. The trim removed 2 bases at V and 7 bases at J, leaving 8 bases unmatched. Germline CDR1 is DFQATT and CDR2 is SNEGSKA (reference sequence). There are 15 residues in the CDR3. CDR3 sequence (DNA): TGCAGTGCTAGAAGGCTAGCGGGAGACTTGAATGAGCAGTTCTTC. Translation: CSARRLAGDLNEQFF.

This clonotype was observed a few times. This sequence joins TRBV7-2 and TRBJ2-5; TRBD1 matches 9 bases. Trimming removed 4 bases from V and 2 bases from J; junction bases left unmatched: 5. Per germline, CDR1 SGHTA and CDR2 FQGNSA. CDR3 length: 15 amino acids. CDR3 DNA sequence: TGTGCCAGCAGCTCACAGGGGGCGGTGCAAGAGACCCAGTACTTC. It codes for CASSSQGAVQETQYF.

This clonotype was counted a few times. The CDR3 sequence is CASSWDRGPYEQYF. The DNA for the CDR3 is TGTGCCAGCAGTTGGGACAGGGGGCCCTACGAGCAGTACTTC. This chain links TRBV7-2 with TRBJ2-7; the match to TRBD1 covers 12 bases. The V gene end was trimmed by 6 bases and the J gene end by 2 bases; junction bases not matched to a gene: 2. The germline gives CDR1 SGHTA, CDR2 FQGNSA. The CDR3 loop spans 14 amino acids.

The chain employs TRBV29-1 and TRBJ2-7; tentative D call: TRBD1 (5 bases). This CDR3 spans 14 amino acids. Germline V CDR1 and CDR2: SQVTM, ANQGSEA. Trimming stripped 0 bases from V and 2 bases from J, with 11 bases between. The CDR3 reads CSVEDQGPTYEQYF. The CDR3 DNA follows: TGCAGCGTTGAAGATCAGGGCCCGACCTACGAGCAGTACTTC.

The chain joins TRBV7-9 to TRBJ2-1; the match to TRBD2 covers 12 bases. V shed 3 bases, J shed 0 bases, and the junction held 9 bases outside the gene matches. Germline V CDR1 and CDR2: SEHNR, FQNEAQ (reference sequence). The CDR3 is made up of 19 amino acids. CDR3 in amino acids: CASSFRGLAGLSSYNEQFF. The CDR3 bases are TGTGCCAGCAGCTTTCGGGGACTAGCGGGTCTCAGCTCCTACAATGAGCAGTTCTTC.

V is TRBV19 and J is TRBJ2-1, with D unresolved. Germline V gene lookup returns CDR1 LNHDA and CDR2 SQIVND (reference sequence). Trimming shortened V by 0 bases and J by 0 bases, and 12 bases separated the two germline ends. The CDR3 is made up of 17 amino acids. The CDR3 is CASSIDRFDSSYNEQFF. The CDR3 DNA is TGTGCCAGTAGTATAGATCGGTTTGATTCCTCCTACAATGAGCAGTTCTTC. Together with reference TRBV19 and TRBJ2-1, the CDR3 gives the full variable domain: DGGITQSPKYLFRKEGQNVTLSCEQNLNHDAMYWYRQDPGQGLRLIYYSQIVNDFQKGDIAEGYSVSREKKESFPLTVTSAQKNPTAFYLCASSIDRFDSSYNEQFFGPGTRLTVL.

A note on this clonotype: With a much larger clone just one base away, this may be a read error. CDR3 in amino acids: CSATRAPPETQYF. The CDR3 DNA reads as TGCAGTGCCACCCGGGCTCCACCCGAGACCCAGTACTTC. The V and J genes are TRBV20-1 and TRBJ2-5; no definite D call. The CDR3 extends over 13 amino acids. The V gene's germline CDR1 is DFQATT and CDR2 SNEGSKA (reference sequence). Trimming left V 6 bases short and J 5 bases short, with 16 bases between.